The subject of this entry is one TCR beta chain. This specimen belongs to a study of T cell responses to AZD1222 COVID-19 vaccine. Clones were read by immunoSEQ multiplex PCR, and TCRdb kept only the in-frame ones, dropping some. The sample lists about 100,000 clones, about 89% occurring once. The specimen comprised peripheral blood, sampled on day 0 of MenACWY control vaccination. The receptor comes from an adult in good health.

CDR3 loop: CASSYRESDSPLHF. CDR3 DNA sequence: TGTGCCAGCAGTTACCGGGAATCTGATTCACCCCTCCACTTT. The gene calls are TRBV27 and TRBJ1-6; D unclear. Germline V lookup: CDR1 MNHEY, CDR2 SMNVEV (reference sequence). This CDR3 has 14 amino acids. Trimming took 4 bases from V and 8 from J, leaving 12 bases between them.